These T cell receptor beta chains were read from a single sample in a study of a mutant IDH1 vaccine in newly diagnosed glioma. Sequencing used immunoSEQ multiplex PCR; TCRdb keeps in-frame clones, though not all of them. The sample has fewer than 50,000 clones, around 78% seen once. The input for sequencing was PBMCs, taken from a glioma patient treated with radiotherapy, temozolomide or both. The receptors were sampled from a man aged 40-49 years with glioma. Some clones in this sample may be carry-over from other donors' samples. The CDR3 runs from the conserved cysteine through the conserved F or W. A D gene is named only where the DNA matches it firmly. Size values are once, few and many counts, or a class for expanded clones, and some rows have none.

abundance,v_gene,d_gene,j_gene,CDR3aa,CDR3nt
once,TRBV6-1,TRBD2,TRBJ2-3,CASSDGLAGVTDTQYF,TGTGCCAGCAGTGACGGGCTAGCGGGGGTCACAGATACGCAGTATTTT
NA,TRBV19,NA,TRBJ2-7,CASRAGPDSRQYF,TGTGCCAGTCGGGCAGGGCCGGACTCGCGGCAGTACTTC
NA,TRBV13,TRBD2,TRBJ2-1,CASSKTSGGVNEQFF,TGTGCCAGCAGCAAGACTAGCGGGGGGGTCAATGAGCAGTTCTTC
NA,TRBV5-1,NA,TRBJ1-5,CASSTGGEQPQHF,TGCGCCAGCAGCACCGGGGGGGAACAGCCCCAGCATTTT
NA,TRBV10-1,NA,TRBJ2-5,CASSAGIGAETQYF,TGCGCCAGCAGTGCGGGGATCGGGGCGGAGACCCAGTACTTC
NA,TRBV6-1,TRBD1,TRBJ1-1,CASSGTGAYTEAFF,TGTGCCAGCAGTGGGACAGGGGCTTACACTGAAGCTTTCTTT
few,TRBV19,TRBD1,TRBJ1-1,CASSAPRQGNTEAFF,TGTGCCAGTAGTGCCCCCCGACAGGGGAACACTGAAGCTTTCTTT
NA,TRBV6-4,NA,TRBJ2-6,CASSEDNSGANVLTF,TGTGCCAGCAGTGAGGACAACTCTGGGGCCAACGTCCTGACTTTC
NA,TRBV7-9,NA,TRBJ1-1,CASSLERGVTEAFF,TGTGCCAGCAGCCTTGAACGGGGGGTTACTGAAGCTTTCTTT
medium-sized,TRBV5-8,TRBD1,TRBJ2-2,CASLDRDDIDYKDTGELFF,TGTGCCAGCCTCGACAGGGATGACATCGATTATAAGGACACCGGGGAGCTGTTTTTT
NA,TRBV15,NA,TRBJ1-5,CATSRDFSSNQPQHF,TGTGCCACCAGCAGAGATTTTTCCAGCAATCAGCCCCAGCATTTT
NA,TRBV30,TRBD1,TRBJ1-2,CAWSGQGFYGYTF,TGTGCCTGGAGTGGACAGGGATTCTATGGCTACACCTTC
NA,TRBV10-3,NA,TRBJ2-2,CAISESAGATNTGELFF,TGTGCCATCAGTGAGTCGGCAGGGGCCACGAACACCGGGGAGCTGTTTTTT
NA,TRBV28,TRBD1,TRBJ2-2,CAGLLSGGTGELFF,TGTGCCGGTCTTCTCTCAGGGGGTACCGGGGAGCTGTTTTTT
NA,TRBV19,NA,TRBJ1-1,CASSARQLEAFF,TGTGCCAGTAGTGCCCGACAGCTTGAAGCTTTCTTT
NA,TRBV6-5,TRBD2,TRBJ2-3,CASKTASGGDTQYF,TGTGCCAGCAAGACGGCTAGCGGGGGAGATACGCAGTATTTT
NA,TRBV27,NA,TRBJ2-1,CASSETGRGQFF,TGTGCCAGCAGCGAAACAGGGAGGGGGCAGTTCTTC
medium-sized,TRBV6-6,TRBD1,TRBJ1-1,CAGSRGAAEAFF,TGTGCCGGAAGCAGGGGGGCGGCTGAAGCTTTCTTT
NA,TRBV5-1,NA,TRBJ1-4,CASSEDVTNEKLFF,TGCGCCAGCAGCGAGGATGTAACTAATGAAAAACTGTTTTTT
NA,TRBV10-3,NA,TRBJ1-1,CAISESLQENTEAFF,TGTGCCATCAGTGAGTCTTTACAGGAGAACACTGAAGCTTTCTTT
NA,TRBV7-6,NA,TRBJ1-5,CASSPSPEGGQPQHF,TGTGCCAGCAGCCCAAGTCCGGAGGGGGGTCAGCCCCAGCATTTT
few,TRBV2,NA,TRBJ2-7,CASSGEKGIYEQYF,TGTGCCAGCAGTGGAGAAAAGGGGATCTACGAGCAGTACTTC
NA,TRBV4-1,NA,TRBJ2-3,CASSSPRGGPPTDTQYF,TGCGCCAGCAGCTCCCCAAGGGGGGGGCCCCCCACAGATACGCAGTATTTT
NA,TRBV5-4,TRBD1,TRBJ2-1,CASSLEGQRSNEQFF,TGTGCCAGCAGCTTGGAGGGACAGCGATCGAATGAGCAGTTCTTC
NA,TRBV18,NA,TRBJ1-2,CASSPEIQANYGYTF,TGTGCCAGCTCACCAGAAATACAGGCTAACTATGGCTACACCTTC
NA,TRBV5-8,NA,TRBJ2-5,CASSSGDWTVKETQYF,TGTGCCAGCAGCTCCGGGGACTGGACAGTAAAAGAGACCCAGTACTTC
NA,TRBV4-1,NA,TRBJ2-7,CASSQGQQVLAAYEQYF,TGCGCCAGCAGCCAGGGCCAACAGGTCCTCGCCGCCTACGAGCAGTACTTC
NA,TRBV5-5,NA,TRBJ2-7,CASSLVSQTYEQYF,TGTGCCAGCAGCTTGGTATCGCAGACCTACGAGCAGTACTTC
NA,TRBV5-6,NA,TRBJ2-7,CASSRGRSYEQYF,TGTGCCAGCAGCCGGGGACGGTCCTACGAGCAGTACTTC
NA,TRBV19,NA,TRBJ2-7,CASSMGAFYEQYF,TGTGCCAGTAGTATGGGAGCATTCTACGAGCAGTACTTC
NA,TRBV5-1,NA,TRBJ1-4,CASSLGARGHEKLFF,TGCGCCAGCAGCTTGGGCGCCAGGGGACATGAAAAACTGTTTTTT
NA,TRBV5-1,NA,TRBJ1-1,CASSLDRMNTEAFF,TGCGCCAGCAGCCTGGACAGAATGAACACTGAAGCTTTCTTT
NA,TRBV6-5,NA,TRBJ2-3,CASSSSGPKRGDTQYF,TGTGCCAGCAGTTCCTCGGGACCCAAGCGAGGAGATACGCAGTATTTT
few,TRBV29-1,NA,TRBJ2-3,CSGIARGSTDTQYF,TGCAGCGGCATCGCACGGGGAAGCACAGATACGCAGTATTTT
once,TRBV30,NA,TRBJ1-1,CAWRGEGGAHEAFF,TGTGCCTGGAGGGGGGAGGGAGGGGCGCACGAAGCTTTCTTT
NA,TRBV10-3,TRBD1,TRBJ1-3,CAISTGGTGNTIYF,TGTGCCATCAGTACAGGGGGCACTGGAAACACCATATATTTT
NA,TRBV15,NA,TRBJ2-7,CATSGPMAGEPGQILEQYF,TGTGCCACCAGCGGCCCCATGGCAGGGGAACCGGGGCAGATTCTCGAGCAGTACTTC
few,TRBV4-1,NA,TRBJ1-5,CASSQESGIYSNQPQHF,TGCGCCAGCAGCCAAGAATCCGGGATCTATAGCAATCAGCCCCAGCATTTT
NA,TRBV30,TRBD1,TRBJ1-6,CAWSVPGTGGSPLHF,TGTGCCTGGAGTGTACCCGGGACAGGGGGCTCACCCCTCCACTTT
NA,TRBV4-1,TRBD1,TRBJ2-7,CASSHRDSRSYEQYF,TGCGCCAGCAGCCATAGGGACAGCAGATCCTACGAGCAGTACTTC
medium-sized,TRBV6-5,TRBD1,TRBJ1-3,CASSRQGKSGNTIYF,TGTGCCAGCAGCCGACAGGGGAAGAGTGGAAACACCATATATTTT
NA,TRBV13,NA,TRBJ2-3,CATGGRGNTQYF,TGTGCCACAGGAGGCCGGGGAAATACGCAGTATTTT
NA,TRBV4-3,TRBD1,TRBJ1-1,CASSQDIGQGMTEAFF,TGCGCCAGCAGCCAAGATATCGGACAGGGGATGACTGAAGCTTTCTTT
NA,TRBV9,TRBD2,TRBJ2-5,CASSVGGGKETQYF,TGTGCCAGCAGCGTAGGCGGGGGGAAAGAGACCCAGTACTTC
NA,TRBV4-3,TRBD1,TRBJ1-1,CASSQVRGTAEAFF,TGCGCCAGCAGCCAAGTTAGGGGGACAGCTGAAGCTTTCTTT
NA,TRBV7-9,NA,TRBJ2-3,CASSLITDTQYF,TGTGCCAGCAGCTTAATCACAGATACGCAGTATTTT
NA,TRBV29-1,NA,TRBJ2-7,CSVVGQLEQYF,TGCAGCGTTGTAGGCCAGCTCGAGCAGTACTTC
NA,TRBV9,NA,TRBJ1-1,CASSVTPDNLNTEAFF,TGTGCCAGCAGCGTAACCCCGGACAATTTAAACACTGAAGCTTTCTTT
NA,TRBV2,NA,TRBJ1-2,CASREFNYGYTF,TGTGCCAGTAGAGAGTTTAACTATGGCTACACCTTC
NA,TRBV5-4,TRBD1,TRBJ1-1,CASSFQDRGHEAFF,TGTGCCAGCAGCTTCCAAGACAGGGGTCACGAAGCTTTCTTT
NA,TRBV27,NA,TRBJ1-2,CASSYQGKDYGYTF,TGTGCCAGCAGTTACCAGGGGAAGGACTATGGCTACACCTTC
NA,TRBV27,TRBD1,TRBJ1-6,CASSLQGQTTYNSPLHF,TGTGCCAGCAGTTTACAGGGACAGACCACCTATAATTCACCCCTCCACTTT
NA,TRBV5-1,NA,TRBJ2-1,CASSLVLTPNEQFF,TGCGCCAGCAGCTTGGTTTTAACTCCCAATGAGCAGTTCTTC
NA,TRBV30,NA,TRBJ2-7,CAWSPDRDYEQYF,TGTGCCTGGAGCCCTGACCGGGACTACGAGCAGTACTTC